Below, one T cell receptor beta chain is given with its context. Its specificity is not known. The sample comes from a study of breast tumors, draining lymph nodes, adjacent tissues. Study conclusions and caveats: Compared with lymph nodes, tumors were less diverse; compared with nontumor tissue, more. Findings are consistent with lymph node origin and intratumoral expansion of most tumor T cells. The lymph node origin of tumor T cells was framed as consistent with a hypothesis, not demonstrated.

Axillary draining lymph nodes of breast cancer patients supplied the node samples. This CDR3 is 14 amino acids long. V was pared by 4 bases and J by 3 bases, with 15 bases between. Per the germline V gene, CDR1 is DFQATT and CDR2 is SNEGSKA (reference sequence). MiXCR was run by TCRdb on the multiplex PCR reads, yielding one entry per CDR3 protein. This sample carries about 200,000 distinct CDR3 sequences, roughly 29% of them seen once, and the ten largest clones take over 4%. Source material: axillary lymph node tissue. The receptor was isolated from a female donor with breast cancer. Some clones in this sample may be carry-over from other donors' samples. The V and J genes are TRBV20-1 and TRBJ1-1; D might be TRBD1 (5 bases). Here the CDR3 reads CSATYQGKDTEAFF. The DNA of the CDR3 is TGCAGTGCTACATATCAGGGTAAGGACACTGAAGCTTTCTTT.